A single sample is the source of the 6 T cell receptor beta chains below, sequenced in a study of T cell repertoires in cytomegalovirus infection. A single record per CDR3 protein comes from TCRdb applying MiXCR to the reads. The data contain a few hundred thousand distinct CDR3 sequences, 40% of them seen just once; the ten biggest clones take up around 50%. Their antigens remain unidentified. The sample in question was cultured PBMCs, obtained from culture after CMV antigen stimulation. The receptors originated from a human donor in good health (CMV status not recorded). Some clones in this sample may be carry-over from other donors' samples.

The chain is built from TRBV7-9 and TRBJ1-1, with D possibly TRBD1 on 6 matching bases. This CDR3 has 15 residues. The germline gives CDR1 SEHNR, CDR2 FQNEAQ (reference sequence). Between the trimmed V and J ends, which lost 5 bases and 1 base, there was a span of 14 bases. The DNA of the CDR3 is TGTGCCAGCAGCGCTCGGGCAGGGGAGAACACTGAAGCTTTCTTT. The encoded protein is CASSARAGENTEAFF. Full variable domain (rest looked up from reference TRBV7-9 and TRBJ1-1): DTGVSQNPRHKITKRGQNVTFRCDPISEHNRLYWYRQTLGQGPEFLTYFQNEAQLEKSRLLSDRFSAERPKGSFSTLEIQRTEQGDSAMYLCASSARAGENTEAFFGQGTRLTVV.

The chain has TRBV25-1 and TRBJ2-1; D remains unclear. This CDR3 is built from 16 residues. Trimming shortened V by 1 base and J by 5 bases, and 15 bases separated the two germline ends. Germline-derived CDR1 and CDR2 are MGHDK and SYGVNS. The CDR3 loop reads CASSESSFGGDNEQFF. The CDR3 region has the DNA TGTGCCAGCAGTGAATCCTCCTTTGGTGGGGACAATGAGCAGTTCTTC.

The chain couples TRBV15 to TRBJ1-5; TRBD1 might be the D (5 bases). V was shortened by 2 bases and J by 2 bases, with 19 bases between the two germline ends. CDR1 is LNHNV, CDR2 YYDKDF, per germline (reference sequence). This CDR3 comprises 18 residues. In DNA, the CDR3 is TGTGCCACCAGCAGATACGGAAGGGACCCTTGGGGCAATCAGCCCCAGCATTTT. Translating it yields CATSRYGRDPWGNQPQHF.

This clonotype was detected many times. The rearrangement links TRBV7-6 to TRBJ2-3, with 11 bases lining up with TRBD2. The germline gives CDR1 SGHVS, CDR2 FNYEAQ. Losses at the gene ends were 3 bases for V and 3 bases for J; bases not matched to a gene: 8. The CDR3 is made up of 17 amino acids. In DNA, the CDR3 is TGTGCCAGCAGCTTTGGGGGTACTAGCGGGGGTACAGATACGCAGTATTTT. Amino acids: CASSFGGTSGGTDTQYF. The full variable domain, completed using reference TRBV7-6 and TRBJ2-3, is GAGVSQSPRYKVTKRGQDVALRCDPISGHVSLYWYRQALGQGPEFLTYFNYEAQQDKSGLPNDRFSAERPEGSISTLTIQRTEQRDSAMYRCASSFGGTSGGTDTQYFGPGTRLTVL.

This clonotype was seen a handful of times. The CDR3 protein is CASSELGRETQYF. CDR3 nucleotides: TGTGCCAGCAGTGAATTGGGCCGGGAGACCCAGTACTTC. The V call is TRBV25-1, the J call TRBJ2-5; no reliable D call. The V and J ends lost 1 base and 5 bases respectively, with 8 bases between them. Germline CDR1 MGHDK, CDR2 SYGVNS. This CDR3 is 13 amino acids long.

The sample holds a few counts of this clonotype. This chain connects TRBV29-1 to TRBJ2-7, with 9 positions matching TRBD1. V lost 1 base and J lost 2; bases outside the gene matches: 9. This CDR3 comprises 16 residues. CDR1 is SQVTM and CDR2 is ANQGSEA in the germline V gene. CDR3 residues: CSVEGGQGWGTYEQYF. The CDR3 nucleotides are TGCAGCGTTGAAGGGGGACAGGGTTGGGGCACCTACGAGCAGTACTTC.